A single sample is the source of the 7 T cell receptor beta chains below, sequenced in a study of blood T cell repertoires in COVID-19. Clones were sequenced by immunoSEQ multiplex PCR, and TCRdb holds only the in-frame ones, with some missing. The data hold about 80,000 clones, with 65% to 85% observed a single time. Sequences were obtained from peripheral blood. The origin of the receptors is a man aged 50-59 years with acute or convalescent COVID-19.

The chain employs TRBV2 and TRBJ1-2; D is uncertain. V lost 7 bases and J lost 0, with 6 bases in between. The CDR3 length is 12 residues. Germline CDR1 is SNHLY and CDR2 is FYNNEI. In nucleotides, the CDR3 is TGTGCCAGCAAACCGGCTAACTATGGCTACACCTTC. Residues: CASKPANYGYTF. The full variable domain, in which reference TRBV2 and TRBJ1-2 provide the parts outside the CDR3, is EPEVTQTPSHQVTQMGQEVILRCVPISNHLYFYWYRQILGQKVEFLVSFYNNEISEKSEIFDDQFSVERPDGSNFTLKIRSTKLEDSAMYFCASKPANYGYTFGSGTRLTVV.

V and J are TRBV7-9 and TRBJ2-4, with D perhaps TRBD1 (6 bases). Deletions cut 0 bases from V and 0 bases from J, with 12 bases between. CDR3 length equals 17 residues. Germline-derived CDR1 and CDR2 are SEHNR and FQNEAQ (reference sequence). CDR3 region: CASSLASRGVAKNIQYF. The CDR3 DNA reads as TGTGCCAGCAGCTTAGCGTCCAGGGGAGTAGCCAAAAACATTCAGTACTTC.

The V gene is TRBV15, the J gene TRBJ1-6; TRBD1 matches 8 bases. J lost 9 bases, V lost 0 bases, and 4 bases had no gene match. Germline V gene lookup returns CDR1 LNHNV and CDR2 YYDKDF (reference sequence). The CDR3 runs 15 residues. CDR3: CATSRDQGAGSPLHF. The CDR3 DNA sequence: TGTGCCACCAGCAGAGATCAGGGGGCAGGTTCACCCCTCCACTTT.

The genes are TRBV9 and TRBJ2-5; tentatively, D is TRBD2 (6 bases). The germline CDR1 and CDR2 sequences are SGDLS and YYNGEE. V lost 0 bases and J lost 0, with 15 bases in between. The CDR3 has 17 residues. In DNA, the CDR3 is TGTGCCAGCAGCGTAGGTGGAGGGGCACTGTACCAAGAGACCCAGTACTTC. Encoded protein: CASSVGGGALYQETQYF.

The chain links TRBV6-5 to TRBJ2-3; D perhaps matches TRBD1 (6 bases). CDR1 is MNHEY and CDR2 is SVGAGI in the germline V gene. The V and J ends lost 0 bases and 2 bases respectively, with 12 bases between them. This CDR3 comprises 16 residues. The DNA of the CDR3 is TGTGCCAGCAGTTACTCGAGGCAGGGGCCCACAGATACGCAGTATTTT. Protein: CASSYSRQGPTDTQYF.

The chain has TRBV18 and TRBJ1-1; 8 nucleotides align to TRBD1. The CDR3 loop spans 14 amino acids. Germline V gene data show CDR1 as KGHSH and CDR2 as LQKENI. With V trimmed by 6 bases and J by 2 bases, 5 bases remained unmatched. CDR3 nucleotide sequence: TGTGCCAGCTCCGTGACAGGGGAAAACACTGAAGCTTTCTTT. Translating it yields CASSVTGENTEAFF.

This chain uses TRBV6-5 with TRBJ1-1, with D possibly being TRBD1 (6 bases). CDR1 and CDR2 from the germline V gene are MNHEY and SVGAGI. CDR3 length: 14 amino acids. Trimming stripped 6 bases from V and 2 bases from J, with 13 bases between. DNA of the CDR3: TGTGCCAGCAGCTACGGCAGGGGAAACACTGAAGCTTTCTTT. Its protein is CASSYGRGNTEAFF.